Listed here are 30 T cell receptor beta chains from one sample, sequenced in a study of beta chain features in type 1 diabetes (dated by TCRdb to between 2017 and 2018). Their cognate antigens are unknown. The receptor library was made with the immunoSEQ multiplex PCR assay. All of the isolated RNA was reverse transcribed with the High Capacity cDNA Reverse Transcription Kit, so expressed TCRB transcripts were sequenced. TCRdb mirrors the immuneACCESS table, restricted to in-frame sequences. Some clones are absent from its copies; in checked studies, under half trace to an unresolved V gene, and the reason for the others is unknown. This sample holds hundreds of thousands of clones; about 14% were observed only once. The top ten constitute 0.04% of the sample. The full study reports these points: A moderate but significant shortening of TCRB CDR3 length was observed in type 1 diabetes patients in all four CD4+ subsets.

What was sequenced was naive CD4+ T cells from blood. The cell subset or site label, read with the paper, signifies: true naive CD4+ T cells. These receptors originate from a man aged 18 to 30 with type 1 diabetes.

This clone was observed a few times. The chain uses TRBV7-9 and TRBJ1-2; D unresolved. Germline-derived CDR1 and CDR2 are SEHNR and FQNEAQ (reference sequence). V dropped 10 bases and J dropped 8 bases, with 14 bases sitting between them. This CDR3 is built from 11 residues. CDR3 residues: CATPGGSGYTF. CDR3 nucleotide sequence: TGTGCCACCCCGGGAGGGTCGGGCTACACCTTC.

In its sample, this clone was seen a few times. A junction end diverges from the germline sequence, so it may reflect a read error. V and J are TRBV7-7 and TRBJ2-2, with D possibly TRBD2 on 6 matching bases. The CDR3 is made up of 16 amino acids. CDR1 and CDR2 (germline): SSHAT, FNYEAQ (reference sequence). CDR3 in amino acids: CASSLSGGRNTGELFF. In DNA, the CDR3 is TGTGCTAGCAGCTTATCCGGGGGTCGGAACACCGGGGAGCTGTTTTTT.

This clone was counted a few times. V and J are TRBV30 and TRBJ2-3; 7 nucleotides agree with TRBD2. Germline V gene sequence: CDR1 GTSNPN, CDR2 SVGIG (reference sequence). J was trimmed by 9 bases and V by 2 bases; bases with no gene match: 8. This CDR3 has 13 residues. The CDR3 loop reads CAWSYYGGETQYF. The DNA of the CDR3 is TGTGCCTGGAGTTACTATGGGGGGGAAACGCAGTATTTT.

The CDR3, as DNA: TGTGCCTGGGGTTCCGCGGGAGGGGGCCCCCCAGATACGCAGTATTTT. Its protein is CAWGSAGGGPPDTQYF. The V gene is TRBV30, the J gene TRBJ2-3, with 9 positions matching TRBD2. CDR1 GTSNPN and CDR2 SVGIG come from the germline V gene (reference sequence). The CDR3 covers 16 residues. J lost 4 bases, V lost 5 bases, and 13 bases had no gene match.

This clone was detected only a few times. The CDR3 sequence is CASSLGGYTF. The CDR3 DNA reads as TGTGCCAGCAGTTTAGGTGGCTACACCTTC. The chain carries TRBV27 and TRBJ1-2, with D unclear. Germline V lookup: CDR1 MNHEY, CDR2 SMNVEV (reference sequence). This CDR3 spans 10 amino acids. The V gene lost 2 bases and the J gene lost 7 bases, with 2 bases spanning the gap.

The chain is built from TRBV7-2 and TRBJ1-4, with D unresolved. Looked up from germline, CDR1 is SGHTA and CDR2 is FQGNSA. This CDR3 is built from 16 residues. V was cut by 0 bases and J by 6 bases, with 14 bases left in between. CDR3 sequence: CASSLAGVRLHEKLFF. CDR3 nucleotide sequence: TGTGCCAGCAGCTTAGCGGGAGTCAGGTTGCATGAAAAACTGTTTTTT.

This sequence joins TRBV5-1 and TRBJ2-5; D uncertain. The CDR3 covers 13 residues. In germline, CDR1 is SGHRS, CDR2 YFSETQ. V was pared by 4 bases and J by 5 bases, with 12 bases between. For the CDR3, the DNA is TGCGCCAGCAGCCCCCAGACACCGGAGACCCAGTACTTC. This gives the protein CASSPQTPETQYF.

This sequence joins TRBV7-2 and TRBJ2-7; no firm D call. The CDR3 runs to 13 residues. V was shortened by 10 bases and J by 1 base, with 14 bases between the two germline ends. CDR1 SGHTA and CDR2 FQGNSA come from the germline V gene. CDR3 bases: TGTGCCACTTCGAAGGGCGATTCCTACGAGCAGTACTTC. Translation gives CATSKGDSYEQYF.

This clone was recorded a few times. This chain connects TRBV5-1 to TRBJ2-5; maybe TRBD2 (5 bases). Deletions cut 0 bases from V and 5 bases from J, with 11 bases between. The germline gives CDR1 SGHRS, CDR2 YFSETQ. This CDR3 has 14 amino acids. The DNA of the CDR3 is TGCGCCAGCAGCTTGGCCGGAACGGGGGAGACCCAGTACTTC. Amino acid sequence: CASSLAGTGETQYF.

This clone was seen a handful of times. This chain connects TRBV28 to TRBJ2-3, with TRBD1 matching 8 bases. The CDR3 has 16 amino acids. The V gene end was trimmed by 4 bases and the J gene end by 4 bases; junction bases not matched to a gene: 10. The germline V gene has CDR1 MDHEN and CDR2 SYDVKM. CDR3 region: CASSSNRGTLPDTQYF. The CDR3 DNA is TGTGCCAGCAGTTCCAACAGGGGGACCTTACCAGATACGCAGTATTTT.

The chain joins TRBV28 to TRBJ2-2, with a tentative D call TRBD1 (7 bases). Germline V CDR1 and CDR2: MDHEN, SYDVKM. The V end lost 5 bases, the J end lost 0 bases, and 16 bases lay between the germline ends. The CDR3 covers 17 residues. The CDR3 here is CASSPSTGEANTGELFF. CDR3 nucleotides: TGTGCCAGCAGTCCATCCACAGGGGAGGCGAACACCGGGGAGCTGTTTTTT.

This chain connects TRBV2 to TRBJ2-1, with 12 bases that match TRBD2. Germline loops: CDR1 SNHLY, CDR2 FYNNEI. The CDR3 totals 17 residues. The J segment lost 4 bases and the V segment lost 7 bases, leaving 11 bases of the junction unmatched. For the CDR3, the DNA is TGTGCCAGCACCAAGGACCTAACTAGCGGGAGGTACAATGAGCAGTTCTTC. Translated, it gives CASTKDLTSGRYNEQFF.

This rearrangement joins TRBV30 to TRBJ1-3; D is perhaps TRBD1 (6 bases). Germline V CDR1 and CDR2: GTSNPN, SVGIG (reference sequence). Trimming stripped 3 bases from V and 0 bases from J, with 9 bases between. CDR3 length: 14 residues. As DNA, the CDR3 is TGTGCCTGGAGGGCGACAGGCTCTGGAAACACCATATATTTT. This gives the protein CAWRATGSGNTIYF.

V usage is TRBV20-1 and J usage is TRBJ2-7; D unclear. Looked up from germline, CDR1 is DFQATT and CDR2 is SNEGSKA (reference sequence). The CDR3 is 11 amino acids. The V and J ends lost 4 bases and 6 bases respectively, with 10 bases between them. The CDR3 region has the DNA TGCAGTGCTACTCCTCGTAGCGAGCAGTACTTC. This encodes CSATPRSEQYF.

The CDR3 sequence: CASSLVNTVYEQYF. For the CDR3, the DNA is TGTGCCAGCAGTTTAGTGAACACAGTCTACGAGCAGTACTTC. The V and J genes are TRBV28 and TRBJ2-7, with D uncertain. The ends were cut back, 2 bases at V and 3 bases at J, with 11 bases in the middle. CDR1 MDHEN and CDR2 SYDVKM come from the germline V gene. This CDR3 has 14 residues.

The chain recombines TRBV5-4 with TRBJ2-1, with TRBD1 as a possible D gene (6 bases). CDR3 length: 18 residues. Germline CDR1 and CDR2: SGHNT and YYREEE (reference sequence). V lost 0 bases to trimming and J lost 2 bases, with 18 bases between them. The DNA of the CDR3 is TGTGCCAGCAGCTTGGGGCAGGGGCGCAACTTGGCCTACAATGAGCAGTTCTTC. Translated: CASSLGQGRNLAYNEQFF. Variable domain in full (rest from reference TRBV5-4 and TRBJ2-1): ETGVTQSPTHLIKTRGQQVTLRCSSQSGHNTVSWYQQALGQGPQFIFQYYREEENGRGNFPPRFSGLQFPNYSSELNVNALELDDSALYLCASSLGQGRNLAYNEQFFGPGTRLTVL.

This clone was picked up a small number of times. V usage is TRBV14 and J usage is TRBJ2-7; D gene ambiguous. The V gene's germline CDR1 is SGHDN and CDR2 FVKESK. V lost 2 bases to trimming and J lost 3 bases, with 2 bases between them. There are 11 residues in the CDR3. CDR3 bases: TGTGCCAGCAGCCAACTCTACGAGCAGTACTTC. Translation gives CASSQLYEQYF.

The chain links TRBV30 to TRBJ2-5; 10 bases match TRBD2. The junction had 6 bases not matched to a gene; V was cut back by 7 bases and J by 4 bases. The CDR3 sequence is 13 residues long. Germline values: CDR1 GTSNPN, CDR2 SVGIG (reference sequence). The CDR3 protein is CAYQRGGPETQYF. The CDR3 bases are TGTGCCTACCAGCGGGGGGGCCCAGAGACCCAGTACTTC.

The chain joins TRBV4-2 to TRBJ2-2, with 9 bases matching TRBD1. The J segment lost 7 bases and the V segment lost 1 base, leaving 7 bases of the junction unmatched. The germline V gene has CDR1 LGHNA and CDR2 YNFKEQ. The CDR3 runs 16 residues. In DNA form, the CDR3 reads TGTGCCAGCAGCCAAGCTACGGGACAGGGTAGCGGGGAGCTGTTTTTT. It encodes CASSQATGQGSGELFF.

J is TRBJ1-1 and V is TRBV7-6, with D unresolved. The CDR3 spans 13 residues. Germline assignment: CDR1 SGHVS and CDR2 FNYEAQ. The V gene lost 4 bases and the J gene lost 1 base, with 7 bases spanning the gap. The CDR3 DNA reads as TGTGCCAGCAGCTCTCAGAGGAACACTGAAGCTTTCTTT. Translation: CASSSQRNTEAFF.

The chain uses TRBV5-6 and TRBJ2-6; D is ambiguous. The CDR3 loop spans 18 amino acids. Germline loops: CDR1 SGHDT, CDR2 YYEEEE. Between the trimmed V and J ends, which lost 0 bases and 0 bases, there was a span of 13 bases. The CDR3 region is CASSLGQWVTSGANVLTF. The CDR3 nucleotides are TGTGCCAGCAGCTTGGGGCAGTGGGTGACCTCTGGGGCCAACGTCCTGACTTTC.

The chain links TRBV29-1 to TRBJ2-3; TRBD2 matches at 16 bases. Per germline, CDR1 SQVTM and CDR2 ANQGSEA. CDR3 size: 15 residues. Germline trimming cut 7 bases from V and 6 bases from J; bases unmatched to any gene: 7. The DNA of the CDR3 is TGCAGCGCAGGGACTAGCGGGGGGGCATGGGATACGCAGTATTTT. Translation gives CSAGTSGGAWDTQYF.

This clone was seen only a few times. The V call is TRBV7-3, the J call TRBJ2-5; D is undetermined. CDR1 SGHTA and CDR2 FQGTGA come from the germline V gene. V lost 0 bases, J lost 8 bases, and 10 bases lay in between. The CDR3 extends over 13 amino acids. DNA for the CDR3: TGTGCCAGCAGCTTAACGCGGTTGGATACCCAGTACTTC. Its protein product is CASSLTRLDTQYF.

In its sample, this clone was seen a few times. The chain uses TRBV25-1 and TRBJ2-5; 8 nucleotides align to TRBD2. J lost 3 bases, V lost 4 bases, and 13 bases had no gene match. The length of the CDR3 is 17 residues. The germline V gene has CDR1 MGHDK and CDR2 SYGVNS. CDR3 loop: CASSVPLGRVGKETQYF. The DNA for the CDR3 is TGTGCCAGCAGTGTTCCCCTCGGGAGGGTTGGGAAAGAGACCCAGTACTTC.

The chain carries TRBV11-2 and TRBJ2-4; the match to TRBD1 covers 8 bases. V lost 0 bases and J lost 9; bases outside the gene matches: 4. The CDR3 spans 14 residues. Per the germline V gene, CDR1 is SGHAT and CDR2 is FQNNGV. The CDR3 nucleotides are TGTGCCAGCAGCTTAGATCGACAGGGGTCCATTCAGTACTTC. The encoded protein is CASSLDRQGSIQYF.

This clone was counted only a few times. The CDR3 DNA reads as TGCGCCAGCAGTCGACCCGGGCCGCGGGGGGAGACCCAGTACTTC. Its protein product is CASSRPGPRGETQYF. The gene calls are TRBV23-1 and TRBJ2-5; 7 bases are shared with TRBD2. TRBV23-1 has ORF status, its function being uncertain. The V gene end was trimmed by 4 bases and the J gene end by 5 bases; junction bases not matched to a gene: 10. The CDR3 is made up of 15 amino acids.

This clone was detected a few times. In DNA form, the CDR3 reads TGTGCCAGCAGTGAGCCATATTTGGACACTGAAGCTTTCTTT. This encodes CASSEPYLDTEAFF. This chain joins TRBV25-1 and TRBJ1-1; D remains ambiguous. CDR1 MGHDK and CDR2 SYGVNS come from the germline V gene. The CDR3 totals 14 residues. V lost 3 bases and J 3 bases, leaving 11 bases between the germline ends. Full variable domain (remainder filled in from reference TRBV25-1 and TRBJ1-1): EADIYQTPRYLVIGTGKKITLECSQTMGHDKMYWYQQDPGMELHLIHYSYGVNSTEKGDLSSESTVSRIRTEHFPLTLESARPSHTSQYLCASSEPYLDTEAFFGQGTRLTVV.

The chain carries TRBV7-9 and TRBJ2-3, with 11 bases fitting TRBD2. This CDR3 is 16 amino acids long. V trimming: 1 base; J trimming: 8 bases; junction bases outside the gene matches: 8. The V gene's germline CDR1 is SEHNR and CDR2 FQNEAQ (reference sequence). The CDR3 bases are TGTGCCAGCAGCTTAGAACTAGCGGGAGTTCGGGGTACGCAGTATTTT. Protein product: CASSLELAGVRGTQYF.

The V call is TRBV7-2, the J call TRBJ1-5; D possibly corresponds to TRBD1 (6 bases). Germline V CDR1 and CDR2: SGHTA, FQGNSA. The V end lost 5 bases, the J end lost 0 bases, and 11 bases lay between the germline ends. The CDR3 length is 15 residues. The CDR3 sequence: CASSQGGNSNQPQHF. CDR3 sequence (DNA): TGTGCCAGCAGCCAAGGGGGGAATAGCAATCAGCCCCAGCATTTT.

The chain recombines TRBV7-9 with TRBJ2-2; 10 nucleotides line up with TRBD2. J was trimmed by 7 bases and V by 4 bases; bases with no gene match: 12. The CDR3 has 17 amino acids. CDR1 is SEHNR, CDR2 FQNEAQ, per germline (reference sequence). The CDR3 DNA follows: TGTGCCAGCAGCTCCCGAAGCGGGAGGGCCGGTTTCGGGGAGCTGTTTTTT. Amino acid sequence: CASSSRSGRAGFGELFF. Looking up the rest from reference TRBV7-9 and TRBJ2-2 gives the full variable domain: DTGVSQNPRHKITKRGQNVTFRCDPISEHNRLYWYRQTLGQGPEFLTYFQNEAQLEKSRLLSDRFSAERPKGSFSTLEIQRTEQGDSAMYLCASSSRSGRAGFGELFFGEGSRLTVL.